The 10 T cell receptor beta chains below come from one sample, sequenced in a study of blood T cell repertoires in COVID-19. Method: immunoSEQ multiplex PCR; TCRdb's copy keeps in-frame clones and lacks some. The top ten hold roughly 4.5% of the sample, which has about 200,000 clones, around nine tenths seen once. The sample taken for sequencing was PBMCs or T cells enriched from blood (not recorded which). The receptor source for this set is a woman aged 25 to 39 who had been exposed to COVID-19.

The chain links TRBV19 to TRBJ2-3; 9 nucleotides match TRBD2. CDR1 LNHDA and CDR2 SQIVND come from the germline V gene (reference sequence). The CDR3 is 16 amino acids. V lost 2 bases and J lost 5; bases outside the gene matches: 8. Written as DNA, the CDR3 is TGTGCCAGTAGTATACTAGCGGGGTTTGCCGGAGATACGCAGTATTTT. Its translation: CASSILAGFAGDTQYF.

This chain links TRBV3-1 (or the pseudogene TRBV3-2) with TRBJ2-1, with D unresolved. This CDR3 is built from 16 residues. The V end was cut by 0 bases, the J end by 0 bases, with 9 bases between. In germline, CDR1 is LGHDT, CDR2 YNNKEL (reference sequence). The CDR3 reads CASSQDGGGSYNEQFF. In DNA form, the CDR3 reads TGTGCCAGCAGCCAAGACGGCGGTGGCTCCTACAATGAGCAGTTCTTC.

The CDR3 loop is CASSLSVGSSGANVLTF. The CDR3 bases are TGTGCCAGCAGCTTGTCGGTAGGGAGCTCTGGGGCCAACGTCCTGACTTTC. The chain is built from TRBV5-4 and TRBJ2-6, with D possibly TRBD2 on 5 matching bases. Per the germline V gene, CDR1 is SGHNT and CDR2 is YYREEE (reference sequence). This CDR3 is built from 17 residues. V lost 1 base and J lost 0, with 11 bases in between.

The chain combines TRBV21-1 with TRBJ2-3; the table's TRBD2 call for D was not verified on the DNA. TRBV21-1 is described as a pseudogene. This CDR3 comprises 19 residues. The CDR3: CASSTRASGGLLSTDTQYF. The DNA of the CDR3 is TGTGCCAGCAGCACCCGGGCTAGCGGGGGCCTACTAAGCACAGATACGCAGTATTTT.

This clone came up a few times. The V call is TRBV11-2, the J call TRBJ1-1; a possible D gene is TRBD1 (6 bases). The CDR3 has 14 residues. The V gene lost 5 bases and the J gene lost 1 base, with 11 bases spanning the gap. Germline V CDR1 and CDR2: SGHAT, FQNNGV. DNA of the CDR3: TGTGCCAGCAGCCCGGGACACCGGAACACTGAAGCTTTCTTT. Its protein product is CASSPGHRNTEAFF.

This clone has a handful of counts. This chain links TRBV6-5 with TRBJ2-7; 8 nucleotides agree with TRBD1. J lost 3 bases, V lost 2 bases, and 3 bases had no gene match. The CDR3 loop spans 14 amino acids. The germline V gene has CDR1 MNHEY and CDR2 SVGAGI. The CDR3 is CASSYIGQGYEQYF. The CDR3 DNA is TGTGCCAGCAGTTACATTGGACAGGGCTACGAGCAGTACTTC.

In its sample, this clone was seen a few times. This chain joins TRBV7-8 and TRBJ2-7; D might be TRBD2 (6 bases). There are 14 residues in the CDR3. Trimming stripped 1 base from V and 7 bases from J, with 14 bases between. Per germline, CDR1 SGHVS and CDR2 FQNEAQ. The CDR3 DNA reads as TGTGCCAGCAGCTTAGGCGGGACTGTCTATGAGCAGTACTTC. Protein: CASSLGGTVYEQYF.

This chain links TRBV11-2 with TRBJ1-2; the match to TRBD1 covers 10 bases. Germline lookup yields CDR1 SGHAT and CDR2 FQNNGV. After removal of 1 base from V and 6 bases from J, the junction contained 2 bases not matched to a gene. The CDR3 length is 14 residues. The CDR3 coding sequence is TGTGCCAGCAGCTTAGTGGGGACAGGGGATGGCTACACCTTC. This codes for CASSLVGTGDGYTF.

The chain is built from TRBV27 and TRBJ1-1, with a possible D match to TRBD1 (6 bases). V was pared by 5 bases and J by 4 bases, with 20 bases between. There are 16 residues in the CDR3. Germline V gene data show CDR1 as MNHEY and CDR2 as SMNVEV (reference sequence). CDR3 sequence: CASSLRTGGAVTEAFF. For the CDR3, the DNA is TGTGCCAGCAGTCTCCGGACGGGGGGGGCGGTCACTGAAGCTTTCTTT.

V and J are TRBV7-6 and TRBJ1-6, with D uncertain. Germline V gene sequence: CDR1 SGHVS, CDR2 FNYEAQ. The CDR3 contains 14 residues. Trimming took 0 bases from V and 9 from J, leaving 9 bases between them. CDR3 protein: CASSLAAVPSPLHF. For the CDR3, the DNA is TGTGCCAGCAGCTTAGCGGCGGTGCCTTCACCCCTCCACTTT.